Below, 14 T cell receptor beta chains from the same sample are listed, as sequenced in a study of vaccination and CD4 T cells after COVID-19. No antigen has been identified for these receptors. The Oncomine TCR Beta short-read assay generated sequence data from the DNA of cultured CD4+ T cells. TCRdb analysed the PCR reads with MiXCR anew, one entry per CDR3 protein. The sample contains several thousand distinct CDR3 sequences, roughly 36% of which appear only once. The treatment here: roughly 11-day PBMC culture with coronavirus spike peptide pools or control peptides (ViraFEST assay). Researchers collected the unexposed donor's CD4+ T cells before the COVID-19 pandemic (2011-2018). Sequencing input: CD4+ T cells from blood, cultured in vitro. These receptors all stem from a human donor in good health.

V usage is TRBV7-9 and J usage is TRBJ1-5; D uncertain. V lost 2 bases and J lost 5, with 10 bases in between. Germline V lookup: CDR1 SEHNR, CDR2 FQNEAQ (reference sequence). CDR3 length: 14 amino acids. Here the CDR3 DNA reads TGTGCCAGCAGCTTATCCCTGCCGGATCAGCCCCAGCATTTT. It specifies CASSLSLPDQPQHF.

This clonotype was recorded a few times. The rearrangement links TRBV2 to TRBJ1-2, with no clear D. The CDR3 length is 13 residues. V lost 8 bases to trimming and J lost 1 base, with 11 bases between them. Germline V lookup: CDR1 SNHLY, CDR2 FYNNEI. CDR3: CASRSDVNYGYTF. The CDR3 DNA sequence: TGTGCCAGCCGTTCGGATGTTAACTATGGCTACACCTTC.

J is TRBJ2-2 and V is TRBV10-3; 10 positions match TRBD1. CDR1 is ENHRY and CDR2 is SYGVKD in the germline V gene. This CDR3 is 15 amino acids long. V was clipped by 8 bases and J by 6 bases; unmatched bases: 9. This chain's CDR3 is CAILWGQGHPGELFF. The CDR3 DNA is TGTGCCATCTTATGGGGACAGGGGCATCCCGGGGAGCTGTTTTTT.

The CDR3 bases are TGTGCCAGCAGCTCGAGGGGTAACAGTTGGGGCTACACCTTC. This translates into CASSSRGNSWGYTF. The chain is built from TRBV7-2 and TRBJ1-2, with a possible D match to TRBD1 (5 bases). The CDR3 is 14 amino acids. Trimming took 4 bases from V and 8 from J, leaving 17 bases between them. In germline, CDR1 is SGHTA, CDR2 FQGNSA.

The table lists this clonotype with a few counts. The rearrangement links TRBV6-2 or TRBV6-3 to TRBJ1-6; D perhaps matches TRBD1 (6 bases). Germline CDR1 reads MNHEY; CDR2 reads SVGEGT. The CDR3 length is 15 residues. Trimming pared 6 bases from V and 5 bases from J, leaving 14 bases between. The chain's CDR3 is CASRPSGGDNSPLHF. CDR3 in DNA: TGTGCCAGCAGGCCCAGCGGGGGCGATAATTCACCCCTCCACTTT.

The rearrangement uses TRBV7-8 and TRBJ2-7, with TRBD1 matching over 7 bases. The CDR3 runs 15 residues. Germline trimming cut 1 base from V and 7 bases from J; bases unmatched to any gene: 10. Germline V gene lookup returns CDR1 SGHVS and CDR2 FQNEAQ. CDR3 sequence reads: CASSLENRGAWEQYF. The CDR3 nucleotides read TGTGCCAGCAGCTTAGAGAACAGGGGTGCTTGGGAGCAGTACTTC.

The chain carries TRBV6-1 and TRBJ1-5, with 8 bases matching TRBD1. The CDR3 extends over 15 amino acids. Germline assignment: CDR1 MNHNS and CDR2 SASEGT. With 5 bases clipped from V and 3 bases from J, the junction kept 6 bases outside the gene matches. The CDR3 sequence: CASSPRGQLNQPQHF. The CDR3 bases are TGTGCCAGCAGTCCCAGGGGGCAACTCAATCAGCCCCAGCATTTT.

This clonotype has just a few counts. The V gene is TRBV7-9, the J gene TRBJ1-6, with 7 nucleotides matching TRBD1. The germline gives CDR1 SEHNR, CDR2 FQNEAQ (reference sequence). V gave up 1 base and J gave up 7 bases; unmatched junction bases: 7. The CDR3 is 16 amino acids. This CDR3 reads CASSLERGRRNSPLHF. For the CDR3, the DNA is TGTGCCAGCAGCTTAGAGAGGGGGCGCAGGAATTCACCCCTCCACTTT.

This clonotype was observed a few times. V and J are TRBV21-1 and TRBJ2-5; TRBD1 reflects the table's D call only, with no check against the DNA. TRBV21-1 is tagged as a pseudogene. This CDR3 contains 18 residues. The CDR3 here is CASSKDLSGQGSQETQYF. CDR3 DNA sequence: TGTGCCAGCAGCAAAGACCTATCGGGACAGGGGTCACAAGAGACCCAGTACTTC.

The chain's CDR3 is CSARSARTGKETQYF. The CDR3 bases are TGCAGTGCTAGGTCCGCCCGTACAGGGAAAGAGACCCAGTACTTC. This chain joins TRBV20-1 and TRBJ2-5; tentative D call: TRBD1 (6 bases). In germline, CDR1 is DFQATT, CDR2 SNEGSKA (reference sequence). The CDR3 has 15 residues. Between the trimmed V and J ends, which lost 3 bases and 3 bases, there was a span of 17 bases.

The chain couples TRBV11-3 to TRBJ2-3; either TRBD1 or TRBD2 may fit D (5 bases each). The CDR3 loop spans 16 amino acids. Germline assignment: CDR1 SGHNT and CDR2 YENEEA. V lost 3 bases and J lost 2, with 15 bases in between. CDR3 coding DNA: TGTGCCAGCAGCTTTACCGGGACGGGCAACACAGATACGCAGTATTTT. The encoded protein is CASSFTGTGNTDTQYF.

The CDR3 DNA is TGTGCCAGATATCGCCGATTCTATGGCTACACCTTC. This sequence encodes CARYRRFYGYTF. The chain carries TRBV30 and TRBJ1-2; D is ambiguous. CDR3 size: 12 residues. V lost 8 bases and J lost 4, with 14 bases in between. Germline CDR1 reads GTSNPN; CDR2 reads SVGIG (reference sequence).

The V and J genes are TRBV7-2 and TRBJ2-3, with 11 bases identical to TRBD2. The CDR3 sequence is 16 residues long. V shed 2 bases, J shed 5 bases, and the junction held 6 bases outside the gene matches. Germline lookup yields CDR1 SGHTA and CDR2 FQGNSA. CDR3 DNA sequence: TGTGCCAGCAGCTTATTAGCGGGGGGGCCGGGAGATACGCAGTATTTT. This codes for CASSLLAGGPGDTQYF.

The chain employs TRBV5-5 and TRBJ2-5, with D possibly matching TRBD2 (6 bases). CDR1 SGHKS and CDR2 YYEKEE come from the germline V gene (reference sequence). The CDR3 length is 13 residues. V was shortened by 4 bases and J by 2 bases, with 9 bases between the two germline ends. The DNA of the CDR3 is TGTGCCAGCAGCGATGGGACTCAAGAGACCCAGTACTTC. Encoded protein: CASSDGTQETQYF.